The rows below give T cell receptor beta chains drawn from one sample of a study of T cells after somatic rescue of genetic block. Assay: immunoSEQ multiplex PCR; the TCRdb copy retains only in-frame clones and omits some. This sample has 70,000 to 95,000 clones, with more than 80% found just once. The sample taken for sequencing was peripheral blood mononuclear cells (PBMCs). These receptors came from a young woman. The CDR3 runs from the conserved cysteine through the conserved F or W. The D gene is left open where the match is weak. Part of the rows lack a size; the others show once, few, many or a class for expanded clones.

D gene | J gene | V gene | clone size | CDR3 protein | CDR3 DNA
NA | TRBJ2-7 | TRBV15 | NA | CATSRAGKSYEQYF | TGTGCCACCAGCAGGGCAGGGAAAAGCTACGAGCAGTACTTC
NA | TRBJ2-5 | TRBV5-4 | NA | CASSVPGSQETQYF | TGTGCCAGCAGCGTACCCGGGAGCCAGGAGACCCAGTACTTC
NA | TRBJ1-1 | TRBV9 | NA | CASSPEAFF | TGTGCCAGCAGTCCAGAAGCTTTCTTT
NA | TRBJ1-1 | TRBV5-6 | NA | CASSTPGHGAFF | TGTGCCAGCAGCACCCCGGGACACGGAGCTTTCTTT
TRBD2 | TRBJ2-1 | TRBV23-1 | NA | CASRQERDSYNEQFF | TGCGCCAGCAGGCAAGAGCGGGACTCCTACAATGAGCAGTTCTTC
NA | TRBJ1-2 | TRBV28 | NA | CASSPLGLDGYTF | TGTGCCAGCAGCCCCTTGGGGCTCGATGGCTACACCTTC
NA | TRBJ2-7 | TRBV6-1 | NA | CASSELQGWNYEQYF | TGTGCCAGCAGTGAACTCCAGGGGTGGAACTACGAGCAGTACTTC
TRBD2 | TRBJ2-1 | TRBV11-3 | NA | CASSFHGRVYNEQFF | TGTGCCAGCAGCTTTCACGGGAGGGTATACAATGAGCAGTTCTTC
NA | TRBJ1-1 | TRBV7-9 | NA | CASFLQLNTEAFF | TGTGCCAGCTTCCTGCAGCTGAACACTGAAGCTTTCTTT
NA | TRBJ1-4 | TRBV6-5 | NA | CASSSNRVGEKLFF | TGTGCCAGCAGTTCAAACAGGGTTGGGGAAAAACTGTTTTTT
NA | TRBJ2-7 | TRBV28 | NA | CASSFLGILSYEQYF | TGTGCCAGCAGTTTTTTAGGGATATTATCCTACGAGCAGTACTTC
NA | TRBJ1-5 | TRBV30 | NA | CAWSVDTGRLMHF | TGTGCCTGGAGTGTAGATACGGGACGGCTGATGCATTTT
NA | TRBJ2-1 | TRBV9 | NA | CASSVQGREQFF | TGTGCCAGCAGCGTGCAGGGGCGTGAGCAGTTCTTC
TRBD1 | TRBJ1-4 | TRBV29-1 | NA | CSVAHRGNEKLFF | TGCAGCGTTGCTCACAGGGGTAATGAAAAACTGTTTTTT
TRBD1 | TRBJ1-2 | TRBV6-6 | NA | CASSRDRGNYGYTF | TGTGCCAGCAGCCGCGACAGGGGAAACTATGGCTACACCTTC
TRBD1 | TRBJ2-7 | TRBV7-6 | NA | CASSLTRGQGAHEQYF | TGTGCCAGCAGCCTAACCCGCGGACAGGGGGCTCACGAGCAGTACTTC
TRBD2 | TRBJ2-3 | TRBV10-1 | few | CASSEGSGDTDTQYF | TGCGCCAGCAGTGAGGGTAGCGGGGATACAGATACGCAGTATTTT
NA | TRBJ2-4 | TRBV7-3 | NA | CASSLMAKNIQYF | TGTGCCAGCAGCTTAATGGCCAAAAACATTCAGTACTTC
NA | TRBJ1-2 | TRBV7-8 | NA | CASSIRAPARGYTF | TGTGCCAGCAGCATCCGCGCCCCGGCCAGAGGCTACACCTTC
NA | TRBJ2-5 | TRBV5-4 | NA | CASSLARETQYF | TGTGCCAGCAGCTTGGCTAGGGAGACCCAGTACTTC
NA | TRBJ1-5 | TRBV30 | NA | CAWSSAYSNQPQHF | TGTGCCTGGAGTTCAGCTTATAGCAATCAGCCCCAGCATTTT
TRBD2 | TRBJ2-1 | TRBV25-1 | NA | CASSEWGLGLAEANEQFF | TGTGCCAGCAGTGAATGGGGTTTAGGACTAGCGGAAGCCAATGAGCAGTTCTTC
NA | TRBJ1-1 | TRBV11-3 | NA | CASSSRGNRTTEAFF | TGTGCCAGCAGCTCCCGGGGGAACCGAACCACTGAAGCTTTCTTT